A single sample is the source of the 8 T cell receptor beta chains below, sequenced in a study of PD-L1 blockade in urothelial cancer. The assay was immunoSEQ multiplex PCR, and TCRdb's table has in-frame clones only and misses some. The sample holds about 91,000 clones; roughly 90% are singletons and the top ten take roughly 10%. The specimen comprised PBMCs, sampled around atezolizumab (anti-PD-L1) treatment. These receptors were collected from a man aged 55 to 70 with urothelial cancer.

This clone was found once. V usage is TRBV6-1 and J usage is TRBJ2-3; D is unresolved. The CDR3 spans 13 residues. Germline CDR1 MNHNS, CDR2 SASEGT. Between the trimmed V and J ends, which lost 4 bases and 1 base, there was a span of 6 bases. CDR3 loop: CASSVERTDTQYF. CDR3 coding DNA: TGTGCCAGCAGTGTCGAGCGCACAGATACGCAGTATTTT.

V and J are TRBV2 and TRBJ1-1; 11 bases fit TRBD1. From germline, CDR1 is SNHLY and CDR2 FYNNEI. V lost 7 bases, J lost 7 bases, and 5 bases stayed unmatched. The CDR3 length is 13 residues. CDR3: CASNGQGALEAFF. CDR3 nucleotide sequence: TGTGCCAGCAATGGACAGGGGGCGCTTGAAGCTTTCTTT.

This chain links TRBV18 with TRBJ1-5; TRBD1 is a possible D gene (5 bases). Germline V gene sequence: CDR1 KGHSH, CDR2 LQKENI. The V end lost 3 bases, the J end lost 6 bases, and 12 bases lay between the germline ends. The CDR3 covers 14 residues. The CDR3 sequence is CASSPGQDGQPQHF. The CDR3 nucleotides are TGTGCCAGCTCACCGGGGCAGGATGGTCAGCCCCAGCATTTT. The whole variable domain, remainder taken from reference TRBV18 and TRBJ1-5, is NAGVMQNPRHLVRRRGQEARLRCSPMKGHSHVYWYRQLPEEGLKFMVYLQKENIIDESGMPKERFSAEFPKEGPSILRIQQVVRGDSAAYFCASSPGQDGQPQHFGDGTRLSIL.

J is TRBJ2-1 and V is TRBV5-1; perhaps TRBD1 as D (6 bases). The V and J ends lost 5 bases and 0 bases respectively, with 18 bases between them. Germline V lookup: CDR1 SGHRS, CDR2 YFSETQ. The CDR3 runs to 17 residues. In DNA form, the CDR3 reads TGCGCCAGCAGGCATAGCAGGGGTTTTGCCTCCTACAATGAGCAGTTCTTC. It is translated as CASRHSRGFASYNEQFF.

On this clone itself: At one boundary the junction diverges from the germline segment, which might be a read error. The chain joins TRBV7-7 to TRBJ2-7, with a possible D match to TRBD2 (5 bases). The CDR3 totals 15 residues. Germline V gene lookup returns CDR1 SSHAT and CDR2 FNYEAQ (reference sequence). The CDR3 loop is CASSSSMAGITRQYF. The CDR3 DNA follows: TGTGCTAGCAGCTCGTCTATGGCCGGGATTACGAGACAGTACTTC.

The count of this clone is one. The CDR3: CASSPGPGDYNEKLFF. The CDR3 nucleotides are TGTGCCAGCAGCCCCGGGCCGGGGGATTATAATGAAAAACTGTTTTTT. The V call is TRBV4-2, the J call TRBJ1-4, with D tentatively TRBD1 (5 bases). CDR1 and CDR2 (germline): LGHNA, YNFKEQ. The CDR3 spans 16 residues. V lost 4 bases and J 4 bases, leaving 16 bases between the germline ends.

J is TRBJ2-7 and V is TRBV7-6; 9 nucleotides match TRBD2. The germline gives CDR1 SGHVS, CDR2 FNYEAQ. The CDR3 contains 15 residues. V lost 5 bases to trimming and J lost 5 bases; unmatched junction nucleotides: 10. CDR3 region: CASSRLAGVQDEQYF. The CDR3 DNA reads as TGTGCCAGCAGCCGGTTAGCGGGAGTCCAGGACGAGCAGTACTTC.

V is TRBV5-1 and J is TRBJ2-1; no clear D gene. The CDR3 is 14 amino acids. The germline CDR1 and CDR2 sequences are SGHRS and YFSETQ. With 0 bases removed from V and 5 bases from J, the gap between germline ends came to 9 bases. CDR3 protein: CASSLDAANNEQFF. CDR3 coding DNA: TGCGCCAGCAGCTTGGATGCGGCCAACAATGAGCAGTTCTTC.